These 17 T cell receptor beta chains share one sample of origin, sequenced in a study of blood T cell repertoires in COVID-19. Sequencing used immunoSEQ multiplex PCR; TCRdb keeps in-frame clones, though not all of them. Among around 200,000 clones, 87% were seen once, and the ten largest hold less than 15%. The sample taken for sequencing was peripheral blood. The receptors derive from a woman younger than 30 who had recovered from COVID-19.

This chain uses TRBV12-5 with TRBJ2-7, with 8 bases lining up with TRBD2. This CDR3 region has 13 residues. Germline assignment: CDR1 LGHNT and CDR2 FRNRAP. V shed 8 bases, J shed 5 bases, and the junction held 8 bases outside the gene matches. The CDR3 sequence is CASSQAGDHEQYF. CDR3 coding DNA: TGTGCTAGTAGTCAAGCGGGAGACCACGAGCAGTACTTC.

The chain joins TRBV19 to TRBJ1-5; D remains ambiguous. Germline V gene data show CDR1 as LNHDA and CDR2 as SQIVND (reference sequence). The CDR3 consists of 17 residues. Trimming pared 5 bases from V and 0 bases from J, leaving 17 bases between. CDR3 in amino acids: CASSRRENPYSNQPQHF. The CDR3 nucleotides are TGTGCCAGTAGTCGGAGGGAGAATCCCTATAGCAATCAGCCCCAGCATTTT. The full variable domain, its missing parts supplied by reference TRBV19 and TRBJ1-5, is DGGITQSPKYLFRKEGQNVTLSCEQNLNHDAMYWYRQDPGQGLRLIYYSQIVNDFQKGDIAEGYSVSREKKESFPLTVTSAQKNPTAFYLCASSRRENPYSNQPQHFGDGTRLSIL.

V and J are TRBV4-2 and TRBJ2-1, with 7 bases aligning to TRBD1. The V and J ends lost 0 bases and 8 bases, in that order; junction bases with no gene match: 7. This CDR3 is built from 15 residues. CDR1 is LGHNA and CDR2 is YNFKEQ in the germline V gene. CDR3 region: CASSQEEQGIDEQFF. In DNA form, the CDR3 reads TGTGCCAGCAGCCAAGAAGAACAGGGGATCGATGAGCAGTTCTTC.

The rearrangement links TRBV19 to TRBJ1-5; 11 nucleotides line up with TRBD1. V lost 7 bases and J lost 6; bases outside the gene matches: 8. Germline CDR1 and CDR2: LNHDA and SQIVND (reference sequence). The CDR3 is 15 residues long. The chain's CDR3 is CASMVGTGGSQPQHF. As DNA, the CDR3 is TGTGCCAGTATGGTCGGGACAGGGGGTAGTCAGCCCCAGCATTTT.

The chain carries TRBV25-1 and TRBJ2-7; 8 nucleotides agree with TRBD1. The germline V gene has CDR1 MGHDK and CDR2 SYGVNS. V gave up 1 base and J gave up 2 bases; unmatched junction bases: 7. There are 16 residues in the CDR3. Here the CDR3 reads CASSESTGTGAYEQYF. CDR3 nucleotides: TGTGCCAGCAGTGAATCCACCGGGACAGGAGCCTACGAGCAGTACTTC.

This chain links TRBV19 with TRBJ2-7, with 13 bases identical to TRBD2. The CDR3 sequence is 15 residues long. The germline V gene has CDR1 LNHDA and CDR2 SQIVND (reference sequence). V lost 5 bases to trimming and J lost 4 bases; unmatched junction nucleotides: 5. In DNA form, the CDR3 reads TGTGCCAGTAGTGACCCGGGACTAGCGGGGTACGAGCAGTACTTC. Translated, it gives CASSDPGLAGYEQYF.

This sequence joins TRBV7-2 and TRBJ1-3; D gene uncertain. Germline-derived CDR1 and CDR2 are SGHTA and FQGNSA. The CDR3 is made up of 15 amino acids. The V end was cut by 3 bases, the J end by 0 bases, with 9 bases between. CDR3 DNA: TGTGCCAGCAGCTTGAGTCAAATCTCTGGAAACACCATATATTTT. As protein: CASSLSQISGNTIYF.

Here the CDR3 reads CASSPLLGDTEAFF. The CDR3 DNA is TGTGCCAGCTCACCACTACTCGGGGACACTGAAGCTTTCTTT. This chain joins TRBV18 and TRBJ1-1; D is ambiguous. V lost 1 base and J lost 3, with 9 bases in between. The CDR3 runs to 14 residues. Germline V lookup: CDR1 KGHSH, CDR2 LQKENI.

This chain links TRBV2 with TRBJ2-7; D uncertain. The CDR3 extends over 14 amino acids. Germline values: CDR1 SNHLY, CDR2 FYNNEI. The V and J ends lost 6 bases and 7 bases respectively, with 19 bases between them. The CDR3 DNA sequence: TGTGCCAGCAGAGATGAGACGATGGCGGTGGAGCAGTACTTC. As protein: CASRDETMAVEQYF.

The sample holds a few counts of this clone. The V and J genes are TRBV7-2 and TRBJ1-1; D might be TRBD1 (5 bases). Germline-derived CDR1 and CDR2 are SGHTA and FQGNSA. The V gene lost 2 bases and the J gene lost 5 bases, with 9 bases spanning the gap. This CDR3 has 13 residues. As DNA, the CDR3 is TGTGCCAGCAGCTTATTCGGGGGTACTGAAGCTTTCTTT. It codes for CASSLFGGTEAFF.

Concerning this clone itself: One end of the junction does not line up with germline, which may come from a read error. CDR3 coding DNA: TGTGCAAGTAGCAGGGACAGTCTGGCAGATACGCAGTATTTT. Translating it yields CASSRDSLADTQYF. This chain uses TRBV19 with TRBJ2-3; 7 bases line up with TRBD1. Germline assignment: CDR1 LNHDA and CDR2 SQIVND (reference sequence). The CDR3 sequence is 14 residues long.

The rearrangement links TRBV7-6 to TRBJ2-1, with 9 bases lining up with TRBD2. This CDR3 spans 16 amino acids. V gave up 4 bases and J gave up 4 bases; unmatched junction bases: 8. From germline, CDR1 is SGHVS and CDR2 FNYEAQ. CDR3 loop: CASSSAGLAPYNEQFF. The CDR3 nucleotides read TGTGCCAGCAGCTCCGCCGGACTAGCGCCTTACAATGAGCAGTTCTTC.

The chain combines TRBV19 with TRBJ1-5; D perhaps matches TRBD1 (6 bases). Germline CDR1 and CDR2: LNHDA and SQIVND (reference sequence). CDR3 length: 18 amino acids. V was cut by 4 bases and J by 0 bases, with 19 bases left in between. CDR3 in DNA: TGTGCCAGTAGTACCTCCCTCAGGGGTTCAAATAGCAATCAGCCCCAGCATTTT. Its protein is CASSTSLRGSNSNQPQHF.

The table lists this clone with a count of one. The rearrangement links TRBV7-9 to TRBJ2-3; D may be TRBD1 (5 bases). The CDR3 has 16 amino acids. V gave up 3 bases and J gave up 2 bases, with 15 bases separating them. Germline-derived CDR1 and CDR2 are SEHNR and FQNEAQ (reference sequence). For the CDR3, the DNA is TGTGCCAGCAGCTTCCGAAGGGGCACACTCACAGATACGCAGTATTTT. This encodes CASSFRRGTLTDTQYF.

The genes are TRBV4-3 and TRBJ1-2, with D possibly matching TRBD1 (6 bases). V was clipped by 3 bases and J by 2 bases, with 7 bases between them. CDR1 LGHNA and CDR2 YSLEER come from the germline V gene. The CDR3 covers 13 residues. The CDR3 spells CASSQQGNYGYTF. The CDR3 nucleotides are TGCGCCAGCAGCCAGCAGGGGAACTATGGCTACACCTTC.

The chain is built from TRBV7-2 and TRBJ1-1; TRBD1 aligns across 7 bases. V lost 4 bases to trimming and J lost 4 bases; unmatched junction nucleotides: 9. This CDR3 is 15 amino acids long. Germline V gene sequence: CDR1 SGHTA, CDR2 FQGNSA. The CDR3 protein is CASSYTRDRSTEAFF. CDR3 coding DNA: TGTGCCAGCAGCTATACTAGGGACAGAAGCACTGAAGCTTTCTTT. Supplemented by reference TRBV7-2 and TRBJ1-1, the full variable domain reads GAGVSQSPSNKVTEKGKDVELRCDPISGHTALYWYRQSLGQGLEFLIYFQGNSAPDKSGLPSDRFSAERTGGSVSTLTIQRTQQEDSAVYLCASSYTRDRSTEAFFGQGTRLTVV.

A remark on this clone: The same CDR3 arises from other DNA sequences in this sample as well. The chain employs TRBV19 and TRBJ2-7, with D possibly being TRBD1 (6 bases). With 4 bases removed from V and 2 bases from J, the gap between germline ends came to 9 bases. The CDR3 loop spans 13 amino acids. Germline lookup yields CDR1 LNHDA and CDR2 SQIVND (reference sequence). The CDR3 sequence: CASSRTETYEQYF. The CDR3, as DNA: TGTGCCAGTAGTAGGACAGAGACCTACGAGCAGTACTTC.